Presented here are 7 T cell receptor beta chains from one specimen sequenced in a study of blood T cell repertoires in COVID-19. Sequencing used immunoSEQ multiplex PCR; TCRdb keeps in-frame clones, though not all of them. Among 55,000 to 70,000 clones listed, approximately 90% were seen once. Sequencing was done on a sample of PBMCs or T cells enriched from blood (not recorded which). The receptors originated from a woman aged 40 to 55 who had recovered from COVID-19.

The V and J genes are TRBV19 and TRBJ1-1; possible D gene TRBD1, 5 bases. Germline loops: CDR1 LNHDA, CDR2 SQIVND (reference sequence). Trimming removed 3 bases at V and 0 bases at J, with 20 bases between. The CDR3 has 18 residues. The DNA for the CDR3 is TGTGCCAGTAGTATTCTCCCCCCAGGACATCTCATGAACACTGAAGCTTTCTTT. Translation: CASSILPPGHLMNTEAFF.

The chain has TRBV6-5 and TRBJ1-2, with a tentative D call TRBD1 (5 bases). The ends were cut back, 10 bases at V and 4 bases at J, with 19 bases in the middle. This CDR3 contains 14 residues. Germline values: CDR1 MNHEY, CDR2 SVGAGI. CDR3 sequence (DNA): TGTGCCACCGTACTGTTACAGGTGCTCTATGGCTACACCTTC. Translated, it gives CATVLLQVLYGYTF.

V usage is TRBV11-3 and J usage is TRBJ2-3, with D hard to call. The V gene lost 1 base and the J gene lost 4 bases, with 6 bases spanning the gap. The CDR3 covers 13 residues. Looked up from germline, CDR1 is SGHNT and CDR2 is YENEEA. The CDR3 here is CASSLAPADTQYF. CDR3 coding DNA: TGTGCCAGCAGCTTAGCCCCCGCAGATACGCAGTATTTT. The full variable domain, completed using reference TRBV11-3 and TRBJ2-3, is EAGVVQSPRYKIIEKKQPVAFWCNPISGHNTLYWYLQNLGQGPELLIRYENEEAVDDSQLPKDRFSAERLKGVDSTLKIQPAELGDSAVYLCASSLAPADTQYFGPGTRLTVL.

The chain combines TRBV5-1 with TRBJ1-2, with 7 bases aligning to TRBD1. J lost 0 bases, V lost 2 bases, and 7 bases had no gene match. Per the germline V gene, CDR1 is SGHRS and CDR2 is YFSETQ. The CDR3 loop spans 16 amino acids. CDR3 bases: TGCGCCAGCAGCTTAAATAACAGGGGAGCTAACTATGGCTACACCTTC. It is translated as CASSLNNRGANYGYTF.

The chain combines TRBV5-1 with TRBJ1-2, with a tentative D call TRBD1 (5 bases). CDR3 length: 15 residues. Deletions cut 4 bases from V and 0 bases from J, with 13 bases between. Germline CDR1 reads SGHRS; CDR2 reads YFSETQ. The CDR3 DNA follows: TGCGCCAGCAGCCCCTGGGGCGATCCTAACTATGGCTACACCTTC. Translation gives CASSPWGDPNYGYTF.

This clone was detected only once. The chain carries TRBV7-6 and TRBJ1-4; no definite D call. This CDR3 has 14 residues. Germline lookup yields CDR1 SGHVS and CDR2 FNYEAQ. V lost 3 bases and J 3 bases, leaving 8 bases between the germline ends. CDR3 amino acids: CASSLRASNEKLFF. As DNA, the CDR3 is TGTGCCAGCAGCTTGCGCGCATCTAATGAAAAACTGTTTTTT.

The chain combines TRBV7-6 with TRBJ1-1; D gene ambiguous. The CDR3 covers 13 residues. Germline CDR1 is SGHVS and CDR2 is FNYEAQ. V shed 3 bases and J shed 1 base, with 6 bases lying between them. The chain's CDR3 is CASSFFQNTEAFF. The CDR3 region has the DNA TGTGCCAGCAGCTTTTTCCAGAACACTGAAGCTTTCTTT.